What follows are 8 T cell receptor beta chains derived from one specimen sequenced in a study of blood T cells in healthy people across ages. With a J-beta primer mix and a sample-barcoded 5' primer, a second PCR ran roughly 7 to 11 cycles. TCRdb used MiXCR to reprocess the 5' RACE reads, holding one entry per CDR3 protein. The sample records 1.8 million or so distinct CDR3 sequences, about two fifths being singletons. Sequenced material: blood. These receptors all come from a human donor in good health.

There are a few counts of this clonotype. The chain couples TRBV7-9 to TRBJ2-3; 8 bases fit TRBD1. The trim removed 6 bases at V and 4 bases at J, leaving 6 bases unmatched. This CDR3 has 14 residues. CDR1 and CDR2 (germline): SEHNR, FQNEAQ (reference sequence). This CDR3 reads CASRPGGESDTQYF. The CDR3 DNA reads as TGTGCCAGCAGACCAGGGGGCGAATCAGATACGCAGTATTTT.

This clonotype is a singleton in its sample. CDR3: CSRGTGKDNEQFF. In DNA form, the CDR3 reads TGCAGCAGGGGGACAGGGAAAGACAATGAGCAGTTCTTC. This chain joins TRBV29-1 and TRBJ2-1; TRBD1 agrees at 9 bases. The J segment lost 5 bases and the V segment lost 8 bases, leaving 7 bases of the junction unmatched. This CDR3 contains 13 residues. Germline V gene sequence: CDR1 SQVTM, CDR2 ANQGSEA.

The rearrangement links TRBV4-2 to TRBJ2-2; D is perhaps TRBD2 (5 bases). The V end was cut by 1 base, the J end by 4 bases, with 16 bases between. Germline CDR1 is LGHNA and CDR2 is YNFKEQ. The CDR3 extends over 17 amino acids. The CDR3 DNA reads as TGTGCCAGCAGCCAAGCCCCTACCGGGGTCGGCACCGGGGAGCTGTTTTTT. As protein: CASSQAPTGVGTGELFF.

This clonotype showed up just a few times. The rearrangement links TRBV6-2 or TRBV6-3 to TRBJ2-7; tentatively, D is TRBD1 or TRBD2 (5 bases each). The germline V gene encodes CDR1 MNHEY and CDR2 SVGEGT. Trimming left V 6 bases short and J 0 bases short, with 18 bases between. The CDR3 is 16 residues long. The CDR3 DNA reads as TGTGCCAGCAGATCCCAAGGGGTTGGGAGCTCCTACGAGCAGTACTTC. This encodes CASRSQGVGSSYEQYF.

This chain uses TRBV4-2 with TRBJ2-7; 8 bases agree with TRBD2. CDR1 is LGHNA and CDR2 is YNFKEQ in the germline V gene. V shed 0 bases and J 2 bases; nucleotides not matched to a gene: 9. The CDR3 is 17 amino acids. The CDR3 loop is CASSQDPSGGHTYEQYF. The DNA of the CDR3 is TGTGCCAGCAGCCAAGATCCGAGCGGGGGTCACACCTACGAGCAGTACTTC.

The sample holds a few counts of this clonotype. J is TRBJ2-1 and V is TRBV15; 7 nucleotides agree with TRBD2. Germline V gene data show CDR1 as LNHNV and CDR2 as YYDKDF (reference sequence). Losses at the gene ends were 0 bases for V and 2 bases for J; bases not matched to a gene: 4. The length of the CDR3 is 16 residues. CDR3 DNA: TGTGCCACCAGCAGAGAACGAGCGGGGCCCTACAATGAGCAGTTCTTC. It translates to CATSRERAGPYNEQFF.

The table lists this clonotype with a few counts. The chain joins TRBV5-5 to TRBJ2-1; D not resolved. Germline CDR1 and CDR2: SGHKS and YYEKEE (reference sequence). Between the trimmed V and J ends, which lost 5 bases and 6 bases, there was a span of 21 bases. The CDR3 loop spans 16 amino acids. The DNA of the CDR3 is TGTGCCAGCAGGCCCCTTGCGACCCGTTCTTCCAATGAGCAGTTCTTC. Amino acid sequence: CASRPLATRSSNEQFF.

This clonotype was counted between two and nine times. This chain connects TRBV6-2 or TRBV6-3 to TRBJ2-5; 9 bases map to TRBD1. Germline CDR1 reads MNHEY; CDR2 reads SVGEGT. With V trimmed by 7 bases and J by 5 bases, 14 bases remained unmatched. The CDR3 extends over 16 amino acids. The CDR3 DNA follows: TGTGCCAGCACCGACCACCGGGACAGGGTTCAGGAGACCCAGTACTTC. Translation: CASTDHRDRVQETQYF.